This TCR beta chain was found in a study of cytomegalovirus exposure and HLA in healthy donors. 60 Vbeta and 13 Jbeta primers were used in PCR. Using immunoSEQ multiplex PCR, the repertoire was profiled, and TCRdb retains in-frame clones only, with some absent. The sample includes 210,000 or so clones, 80% to 90% of them seen just once. The CDR3 totals 13 residues. Germline V gives CDR1 LGHNT, CDR2 FRNRAP. The V end lost 5 bases, the J end lost 6 bases, and 11 bases lay between the germline ends. This chain joins TRBV12-5 and TRBJ1-5; D call uncertain. The receptor's source is a girl aged 2-15 years in good health and CMV-seronegative. Sequencing was carried out using PBMCs. The CDR3 loop is CASGPREGQPQHF. In nucleotides, the CDR3 is TGTGCTAGTGGTCCCCGGGAGGGTCAGCCCCAGCATTTT.